This TCR beta chain was documented in a study of T cells in Graves' hyperthyroidism and ophthalmopathy. This clonotype showed up many times. This CDR3 is built from 14 residues. With 4 bases removed from V and 2 bases from J, the gap between germline ends came to 12 bases. RNA transcripts served as the template for amplifying TCR beta CDR3 regions. The HTBI set primed first-round TCR CDR3 RT-PCR. MiXCR, run by TCRdb on the multiplex PCR reads, gives a single entry per CDR3 protein. This table holds roughly 420,000 distinct CDR3 sequences, around 15% found once. This receptor was taken from a woman aged 18-35 years with Graves' hyperthyroidism. The genes are TRBV12-3 or TRBV12-4 and TRBJ2-7; the D gene is possibly TRBD2 (6 bases). The sample taken for sequencing was blood. CDR3 DNA sequence: TGTGCCAGCAGTTGGGGGGAAAGACCCTACGAGCAGTACTTC. It codes for CASSWGERPYEQYF.